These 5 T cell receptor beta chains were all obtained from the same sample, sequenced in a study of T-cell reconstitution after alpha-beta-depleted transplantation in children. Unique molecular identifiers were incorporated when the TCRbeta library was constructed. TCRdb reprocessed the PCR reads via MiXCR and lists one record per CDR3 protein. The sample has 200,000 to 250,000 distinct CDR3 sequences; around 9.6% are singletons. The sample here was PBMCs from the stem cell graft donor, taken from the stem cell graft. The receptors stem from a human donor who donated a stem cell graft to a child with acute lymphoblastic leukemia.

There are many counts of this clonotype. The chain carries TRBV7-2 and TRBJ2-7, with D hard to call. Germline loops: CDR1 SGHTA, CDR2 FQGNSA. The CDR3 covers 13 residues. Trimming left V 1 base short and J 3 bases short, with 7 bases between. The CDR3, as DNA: TGTGCCAGCAGCTTAGACGGATTCTACGAGCAGTACTTC. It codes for CASSLDGFYEQYF.

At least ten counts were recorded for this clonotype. The CDR3: CASSQERTVSEQYF. The CDR3 region has the DNA TGCGCCAGCAGCCAGGAAAGGACAGTCAGCGAGCAGTACTTC. This chain connects TRBV4-1 to TRBJ2-7, with a weak D call TRBD1 (6 bases). Germline lookup yields CDR1 MGHRA and CDR2 YSYEKL. The CDR3 is 14 amino acids. With 3 bases removed from V and 6 bases from J, the gap between germline ends came to 15 bases.

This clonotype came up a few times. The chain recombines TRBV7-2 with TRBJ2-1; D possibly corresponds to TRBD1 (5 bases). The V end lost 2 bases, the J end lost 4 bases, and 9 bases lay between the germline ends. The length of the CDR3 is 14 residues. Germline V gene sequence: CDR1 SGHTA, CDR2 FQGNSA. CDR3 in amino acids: CASSLLSGYNEQFF. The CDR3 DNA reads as TGTGCCAGCAGCTTATTGTCAGGGTACAATGAGCAGTTCTTC.

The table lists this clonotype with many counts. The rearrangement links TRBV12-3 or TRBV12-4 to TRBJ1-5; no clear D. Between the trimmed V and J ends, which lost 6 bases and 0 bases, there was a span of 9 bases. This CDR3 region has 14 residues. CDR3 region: CASSGSYSNQPQHF. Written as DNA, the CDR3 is TGTGCCAGCAGCGGGTCGTATAGCAATCAGCCCCAGCATTTT.

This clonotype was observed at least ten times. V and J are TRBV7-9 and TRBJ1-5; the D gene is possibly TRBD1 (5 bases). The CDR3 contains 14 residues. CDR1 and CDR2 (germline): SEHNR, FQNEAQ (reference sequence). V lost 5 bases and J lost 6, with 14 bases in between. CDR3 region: CASSRSGGVQPQHF. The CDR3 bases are TGTGCCAGCAGCCGTAGCGGAGGGGTTCAGCCCCAGCATTTT.